This is a list of T cell receptor beta chains from one sample in a study of blood T cell repertoires in COVID-19. TCRdb keeps only in-frame clones here, not all; method: immunoSEQ multiplex PCR. The sample contains about 300,000 clones, 84% of which appear only once. The sequenced sample consisted of peripheral blood. The source is a human donor with COVID-19, enrolled during active disease. The donor label of this sample is uncertain. CDR3s include the opening cysteine and the closing phenylalanine or tryptophan. A D gene is named only where the DNA matches it firmly. Size is stated for part of the rows, as once, few or many counts, or as a class when the clone is expanded.

cdr3_length,v_call,j_call,d_call,clone_size,cdr3_aa,cdr3_nt
16,TRBV11-3,TRBJ2-1,.,.,CASSSRLGAAHNEQFF,TGTGCCAGCAGCTCCCGTCTTGGAGCCGCACACAATGAGCAGTTCTTC
13,TRBV3-1/TRBV3-2,TRBJ2-2,.,.,CASSPSGAGELFF,TGTGCCAGCAGCCCCAGTGGTGCCGGGGAGCTGTTTTTT
14,TRBV5-4,TRBJ2-7,.,.,CASSSRGTVYEQYF,TGTGCCAGCAGCTCCCGCGGCACTGTTTACGAGCAGTACTTC
15,TRBV14,TRBJ1-1,TRBD1,.,CASSRGQGAITEAFF,TGTGCCAGCAGCCGCGGACAGGGGGCAATCACTGAAGCTTTCTTT
14,TRBV25-1,TRBJ1-6,TRBD1,.,CASRAGTGVSPLHF,TGTGCCAGCAGAGCAGGGACAGGGGTTTCACCCCTCCACTTT
14,TRBV24-1,TRBJ1-5,.,.,CATSDRGPNQPQHF,TGTGCCACCAGTGACAGGGGCCCTAATCAGCCCCAGCATTTT
18,TRBV28,TRBJ1-2,TRBD1,.,CASSLWGTGGLANYGYTF,TGTGCCAGCAGTTTATGGGGGACAGGGGGGTTGGCTAACTATGGCTACACCTTC
15,TRBV6-5,TRBJ1-1,.,once,CASSYGTPSNTEAFF,TGTGCCAGCAGTTACGGGACACCTTCGAACACTGAAGCTTTCTTT
14,TRBV5-1,TRBJ1-5,.,.,CASSNGGWGQPQHF,TGCGCCAGCAGCAATGGAGGGTGGGGTCAGCCCCAGCATTTT
14,TRBV28,TRBJ2-7,.,.,CASSLGGSSYEQYF,TGTGCCAGCAGTTTGGGGGGAAGCTCCTACGAGCAGTACTTC
16,TRBV9,TRBJ2-1,TRBD2,.,CASSPPSGSSYNEQFF,TGTGCCAGCAGCCCTCCTAGCGGGAGCTCCTACAATGAGCAGTTCTTC
14,TRBV7-6,TRBJ2-1,.,.,CASSGGAGGNEQFF,TGTGCCAGCAGCGGGGGCGCGGGTGGTAATGAGCAGTTCTTC
14,TRBV7-9,TRBJ1-1,.,.,CASSPPRVGTEAFF,TGTGCCAGCAGCCCCCCCAGGGTTGGGACTGAAGCTTTCTTT
11,TRBV27,TRBJ2-7,.,once,CASLGGREQYF,TGTGCCAGCCTGGGGGGTCGGGAGCAGTACTTC
13,TRBV7-2,TRBJ2-1,TRBD2,.,CASSLARAGEQFF,TGTGCCAGCAGCTTAGCGCGAGCGGGAGAGCAGTTCTTC
15,TRBV19,TRBJ1-1,.,.,CASSVTASRNTEAFF,TGTGCCAGTAGTGTGACAGCTTCTCGGAACACTGAAGCTTTCTTT
16,TRBV28,TRBJ2-2,.,.,CASSLVGGTNTGELFF,TGTGCCAGCAGTTTAGTTGGCGGGACTAACACCGGGGAGCTGTTTTTT
12,TRBV3-1/TRBV3-2,TRBJ1-6,.,.,CASSQVRSQLHF,TGTGCCAGCAGCCAAGTCCGGAGTCAGCTCCACTTT
14,TRBV28,TRBJ2-3,TRBD2,.,CASGLAGATDTQYF,TGTGCCAGCGGTTTAGCGGGGGCCACAGATACGCAGTATTTT
13,TRBV29-1,TRBJ1-1,.,few,CTTREDRYTEAFF,TGCACCACAAGGGAGGATCGGTACACTGAAGCTTTCTTT
11,TRBV6-5,TRBJ2-1,.,.,CASSTRGRQFF,TGTGCCAGCAGCACTCGAGGGAGGCAGTTCTTC
14,TRBV3-1/TRBV3-2,TRBJ1-3,.,.,CASSQTEAGNTIYF,TGTGCCAGCAGCCAAACAGAAGCTGGAAACACCATATATTTT
20,TRBV4-1,TRBJ2-1,TRBD2,few,CASSRSQGIIGTSGSDEQFF,TGCGCCAGCAGCCGCTCACAAGGGATTATCGGGACTAGCGGGAGCGATGAGCAGTTCTTC
15,TRBV19,TRBJ2-7,TRBD2,.,CASSISLAGTYEQYF,TGTGCCAGTAGTATATCCCTAGCGGGTACCTACGAGCAGTACTTC
19,TRBV6-4,TRBJ2-5,TRBD2,.,CASSEELAGESRLKETQYF,TGTGCCAGCAGTGAGGAGCTAGCGGGAGAATCTAGGTTAAAAGAGACCCAGTACTTC
16,TRBV6-6,TRBJ2-7,.,.,CASSYLDISSSYEQYF,TGTGCCAGCAGTTACCTTGATATTTCCAGCTCCTACGAGCAGTACTTC
16,TRBV9,TRBJ2-3,TRBD2,.,CASSVRSGTYTDTQYF,TGTGCCAGCAGCGTCCGTAGCGGGACATACACAGATACGCAGTATTTT
14,TRBV7-3,TRBJ1-2,.,.,CASSPRAGSDGYTF,TGTGCCAGCAGCCCCCGAGCAGGGTCGGATGGCTACACCTTC
17,TRBV11-2,TRBJ2-5,.,.,CASSSQPGAADLGTQYF,TGTGCCAGCAGCTCCCAGCCGGGAGCCGCAGACTTGGGGACCCAGTACTTC
17,TRBV5-4,TRBJ2-6,TRBD2,.,CASTGTSGRSGANVLTF,TGTGCCAGCACCGGGACTAGCGGGAGGAGTGGGGCCAACGTCCTGACTTTC
15,TRBV18,TRBJ2-7,TRBD2,.,CASSPLAGAAYEQYF,TGTGCCAGCTCACCATTAGCGGGAGCGGCGTACGAGCAGTACTTC
17,TRBV7-3,TRBJ2-2,TRBD2,.,CASRGTSGSANTGELFF,TGTGCCAGCAGGGGGACTAGCGGGTCAGCGAACACCGGGGAGCTGTTTTTT
14,TRBV5-1,TRBJ1-3,.,.,CASSQGPSGNTIYF,TGCGCCTCAAGTCAGGGTCCCTCTGGAAACACCATATATTTT
17,TRBV28,TRBJ2-1,.,.,CASSPLERSVGYNEQFF,TGTGCCAGCAGTCCACTAGAGAGGTCTGTAGGTTACAATGAGCAGTTCTTC
14,TRBV6-5,TRBJ1-5,TRBD1,.,CASTVGQGGQPQHF,TGTGCCAGCACCGTTGGACAGGGGGGGCAGCCCCAGCATTTT
15,TRBV28,TRBJ2-3,TRBD2,.,CASSLAGGMLDTQYF,TGTGCCAGCAGTTTGGCGGGAGGGATGTTAGATACGCAGTATTTT
14,TRBV4-1,TRBJ2-1,TRBD2,.,CASSHAGGRDEQFF,TGCGCCAGCAGCCACGCGGGAGGAAGGGATGAGCAGTTCTTC
15,TRBV19,TRBJ2-1,TRBD2,.,CASSLAGGAYNEQFF,TGTGCCAGTAGTCTAGCGGGAGGGGCCTACAATGAGCAGTTCTTC
14,TRBV12-5,TRBJ2-3,.,.,CASGLVMQTDTQYF,TGTGCTAGTGGTTTGGTAATGCAGACAGATACGCAGTATTTT
14,TRBV27,TRBJ2-3,TRBD2,few,CASSFTGGTDTQYF,TGTGCCAGCAGTTTTACGGGAGGGACAGATACGCAGTATTTT
11,TRBV29-1,TRBJ1-1,.,.,CSVASTTEAFF,TGCAGCGTTGCAAGCACCACTGAAGCTTTCTTT
12,TRBV3-1/TRBV3-2,TRBJ1-1,TRBD1,few,CASSQADRGAFF,TGTGCCAGCAGCCAAGCCGACAGGGGGGCTTTCTTT
17,TRBV7-2,TRBJ1-3,TRBD1,.,CASSSKTVQGAGNTIYF,TGTGCCAGCAGCTCGAAAACCGTCCAGGGGGCTGGAAACACCATATATTTT
15,TRBV9,TRBJ1-2,.,few,CASSVGFTTYYGYTF,TGTGCCAGCAGCGTAGGATTTACTACCTACTATGGCTACACCTTC
14,TRBV7-2,TRBJ1-1,.,once,CASSPRGRYTEAFF,TGTGCCAGCAGCCCCCGGGGGAGGTACACTGAAGCTTTCTTT
13,TRBV6-5,TRBJ1-5,.,.,CASSYGEYQPQHF,TGTGCCAGCAGTTACGGGGAGTATCAGCCCCAGCATTTT
14,TRBV28,TRBJ1-2,.,.,CASSAPQVPYGYTF,TGTGCCAGCAGTGCCCCTCAGGTCCCATATGGCTACACCTTC
15,TRBV5-1,TRBJ1-1,.,once,CASSLIRGMNTEAFF,TGCGCCAGCAGCTTGATACGGGGTATGAACACTGAAGCTTTCTTT
16,TRBV7-6,TRBJ1-4,.,.,CASSLETTGVNEKLFF,TGTGCCAGCAGCTTAGAGACGACAGGAGTTAATGAAAAACTGTTTTTT
15,TRBV7-2,TRBJ1-1,.,.,CASSRSSGVNTEAFF,TGTGCCAGCAGCCGTTCATCTGGAGTGAACACTGAAGCTTTCTTT
14,TRBV28,TRBJ1-2,.,.,CASSSPLLPYGYTF,TGTGCCAGCAGTTCCCCCCTATTACCCTATGGCTACACCTTC
16,TRBV9,TRBJ1-2,TRBD1,.,CASSKNTGADRYGYTF,TGTGCCAGCAGTAAGAATACAGGGGCGGATCGGTATGGCTACACCTTC
13,TRBV28,TRBJ1-4,TRBD1,few,CASSPQGGEKLFF,TGTGCCAGCAGTCCTCAGGGGGGCGAAAAACTGTTTTTT